The clone carrying this T cell receptor (beta chain) was counted only a few times. The antigen remains unidentified. This sample was taken from a study of response to subunit inactivated influenza vaccine. General study findings and limits: Each seasonal influenza vaccination recruits few new T cells, the authors suggested.

Germline lookup yields CDR1 SGHTA and CDR2 FQGNSA. The V end was cut by 5 bases, the J end by 1 base, with 14 bases between. This CDR3 is built from 15 residues. TCRdb ran MiXCR on the RT-PCR reads and lists one entry per CDR3 protein. This table holds roughly 710,000 distinct CDR3 sequences, 13% to 15% found once. This clonotype originated in a man aged 45-60 years who received an inactivated influenza vaccine. Source: PBMCs from blood, taken 14 to 15 days before vaccination. The chain is built from TRBV7-2 and TRBJ2-5, with D unresolved. The CDR3: CASSRDGNIQETQYF. Here the CDR3 DNA reads TGTGCCAGCAGCCGAGATGGGAACATCCAAGAGACCCAGTACTTC. The entire variable domain, with the rest obtained from reference TRBV7-2 and TRBJ2-5, is as follows: GAGVSQSPSNKVTEKGKDVELRCDPISGHTALYWYRQSLGQGLEFLIYFQGNSAPDKSGLPSDRFSAERTGGSVSTLTIQRTQQEDSAVYLCASSRDGNIQETQYFGPGTRLLVL.